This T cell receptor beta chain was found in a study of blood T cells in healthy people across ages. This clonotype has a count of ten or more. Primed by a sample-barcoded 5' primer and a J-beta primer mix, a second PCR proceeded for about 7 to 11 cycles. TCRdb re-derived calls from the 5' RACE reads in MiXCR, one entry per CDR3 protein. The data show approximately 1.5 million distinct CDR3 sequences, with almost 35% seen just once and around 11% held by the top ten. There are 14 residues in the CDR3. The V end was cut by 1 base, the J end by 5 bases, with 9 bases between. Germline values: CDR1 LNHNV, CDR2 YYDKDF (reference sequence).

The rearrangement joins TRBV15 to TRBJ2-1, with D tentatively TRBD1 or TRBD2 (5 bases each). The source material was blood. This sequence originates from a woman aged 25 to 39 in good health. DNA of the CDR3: TGTGCCACCAGCAGAGCTGGGACCAACAATGAGCAGTTCTTC. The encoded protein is CATSRAGTNNEQFF.